A selection of T cell receptor beta chains follows, all from one sample in a study of OX40 agonist ivuxolimab in advanced cancers. Clones were read by immunoSEQ multiplex PCR, and TCRdb kept only the in-frame ones, dropping some. Of over 90,000 clones in the sample, approximately 87% are singletons; the top ten hold around 5.9%. The material sequenced was CD4+ or CD8+ T cells sorted from blood, taken in a trial of the OX40 agonist ivuxolimab. Receptors were obtained from an adult with an advanced solid tumor such as melanoma, head and neck, liver or kidney cancer. Each CDR3 is given with its conserved first and last residue. D genes are given only for firm matches. The listing skips clone size in some rows; elsewhere it reads once, few, many or a size class.

D	size	length	J	V	DNA	CDR3
.	.	13	TRBJ1-4	TRBV7-6	TGTGCCAGCAGCAAACAGGGAAACGAAAAACTGTTTTTT	CASSKQGNEKLFF
.	.	12	TRBJ2-1	TRBV29-1	TGCAGCGTTAGAATAGGCTACAATGAGCAGTTCTTC	CSVRIGYNEQFF
TRBD2	.	16	TRBJ2-5	TRBV25-1	TGTGCCAGCAGTGGATGGATTAGCGGGATTGGAGAGACCCAGTACTTC	CASSGWISGIGETQYF
.	.	14	TRBJ1-1	TRBV2	TGTGCCAGCAGTGAGCGGGGGGGGAACACTGAAGCTTTCTTT	CASSERGGNTEAFF
TRBD2	.	14	TRBJ2-1	TRBV6-1	TGTGCCAGCAGCCGGGAGGGCCGGTGGAATGAGCAGTTCTTC	CASSREGRWNEQFF
.	.	13	TRBJ1-1	TRBV7-3	TGTGCCAGCAGTTTAACAGATAGCACTGAAGCTTTCTTT	CASSLTDSTEAFF
TRBD1	.	15	TRBJ2-7	TRBV7-9	TGTGCCAGCAGCTTCAGGGGGACCGCAGGGTACGAGCAGTACTTC	CASSFRGTAGYEQYF
.	.	14	TRBJ2-1	TRBV27	TGTGCCAGCAGTTTTTCCGGGAGTCCCAATGAGCAGTTCTTC	CASSFSGSPNEQFF
.	.	14	TRBJ2-1	TRBV30	TGTGCCTGGAGTCTCATTCAACAGGGAGGTGAGCAGTTCTTC	CAWSLIQQGGEQFF
.	.	15	TRBJ2-3	TRBV6-4	TGTGCCAGCAGTGACTCTCGGGGGAACTCAGATACGCAGTATTTT	CASSDSRGNSDTQYF
.	.	16	TRBJ1-5	TRBV7-2	TGTGCCAGCAGCCCAACAGGGTTCTATAGCAATCAGCCCCAGCATTTT	CASSPTGFYSNQPQHF
TRBD2	.	14	TRBJ2-7	TRBV15	TGTGCCACCAGCAGAGGCGGGGGGGTCTACGAGCAGTACTTC	CATSRGGGVYEQYF
.	once	13	TRBJ2-7	TRBV6-5	TGTGCCAGCAGCTCCAGGGCCTCCTACGAGCAGTACTTC	CASSSRASYEQYF
.	.	15	TRBJ2-7	TRBV11-3	TGTGCCAGCAGCCCTACCGGACACAGGGCCTACGAGCAGTACTTC	CASSPTGHRAYEQYF
.	.	14	TRBJ1-1	TRBV5-1	TGCGCCAGCAGCCCCGGGACCCTGAACACTGAAGCTTTCTTT	CASSPGTLNTEAFF
TRBD2	.	16	TRBJ2-7	TRBV5-5	TGTGCCAGCAGCTTGGGACTAGCGGGAGATATCCACGAGCAGTACTTC	CASSLGLAGDIHEQYF
.	.	16	TRBJ1-1	TRBV5-6	TGTGCCAGCAGCTACCCAACGAGAACCATGAACACTGAAGCTTTCTTT	CASSYPTRTMNTEAFF
TRBD1	.	16	TRBJ1-5	TRBV19	TGTGCCAGTAGTATAGATGACAGGGGAAGCAATCAGCCCCAGCATTTT	CASSIDDRGSNQPQHF
.	once	14	TRBJ2-3	TRBV9	TGTGCCAGCAGCGTAGCCCCCAACACAGATACGCAGTATTTT	CASSVAPNTDTQYF
TRBD1	few	15	TRBJ1-6	TRBV7-9	TGTGCCAGCAGCTTAGGACAGGGGGACAATTCACCCCTCCACTTT	CASSLGQGDNSPLHF
.	.	17	TRBJ1-5	TRBV7-2	TGTGCCAGCAGCTTAGGCGGGTGGCGGGGGGCAAGGCAGCCCCAGCATTTT	CASSLGGWRGARQPQHF
.	.	12	TRBJ1-5	TRBV5-6	TGTGCCAGCAGCTACGGGGATCAGCCCCAGCATTTT	CASSYGDQPQHF
TRBD2	.	13	TRBJ2-3	TRBV7-9	TGTGCCAGCAGCCATCGGGGGGAAGATACGCAGTATTTT	CASSHRGEDTQYF
TRBD2	.	15	TRBJ2-7	TRBV7-9	TGTGCCAGCAGCTGGAATAGCGGGAGCCTCTACGAGCAGTACTTC	CASSWNSGSLYEQYF
TRBD2	.	15	TRBJ2-7	TRBV6-5	TGTGCCACAAGAGGGGGGACTAGCGGAACCTACGAGCAGTACTTC	CATRGGTSGTYEQYF
TRBD2	once	16	TRBJ2-5	TRBV14	TGTGCCAGCAGCCAATACAGGACTAGCGGGAGGCCTTCCCAGTACTTC	CASSQYRTSGRPSQYF
TRBD1	.	15	TRBJ2-2	TRBV27	TGTGCCAGCAGCGGCAAACAGGGGGCTACCGGGGAGCTGTTTTTT	CASSGKQGATGELFF
.	.	16	TRBJ2-3	TRBV15	TGTGCCACCAGCAGAGGCCGAGGGGCTAAGAGGGATACGCAGTATTTT	CATSRGRGAKRDTQYF
.	.	13	TRBJ1-2	TRBV19	TGTGCCAGTAGTATTATTGGCAACTATGGCTACACCTTC	CASSIIGNYGYTF
.	once	14	TRBJ1-1	TRBV11-2	TGTGCCAGCAGCCCCTGGGATCCTTTCACTGAAGCTTTCTTT	CASSPWDPFTEAFF
.	.	16	TRBJ2-6	TRBV27	TGTGCCAGCAGTCCCATTGGGGGACCTGGGGCCAACGTCCTGACTTTC	CASSPIGGPGANVLTF
.	once	17	TRBJ2-3	TRBV5-4	TGTGCCAGCAGCTTGTACGGCGGCAAAAGGAGGACAGATACGCAGTATTTT	CASSLYGGKRRTDTQYF
.	.	15	TRBJ2-3	TRBV5-1	TGCGCCAGCAGCTTCCAAATTACTAGCACAGATACGCAGTATTTT	CASSFQITSTDTQYF
.	.	16	TRBJ1-5	TRBV7-2	TGTGCCAGCAGCTTAGGATGGGTGGGAATGAGTCAGCCCCAGCATTTT	CASSLGWVGMSQPQHF
TRBD2	.	14	TRBJ2-3	TRBV5-1	TGCGCCAGCACCGCGGGGGGGCTAACAGATACGCAGTATTTT	CASTAGGLTDTQYF
.	.	13	TRBJ2-5	TRBV29-1	TGCAGCGCCGCGACACAGGTCGGAGGGACCCAGTACTTC	CSAATQVGGTQYF